This T cell receptor beta chain came from a study of beta chain features in type 1 diabetes (dated by TCRdb to the late 2010s). For context, the study as a whole: Patients and healthy donors did not differ in mean age, gender distribution, total cell number or subset yield. Whereas all 30 or so donors provided naive and central memory subsets, regulatory and stem cell-like memory subsets were isolated from just 8 patients and about eight healthy donors. Across all samples, fewer than 130 million sorted cells were examined, and cell number per subset correlated strongly with RNA yield. The study compared the TCRB repertoires of sorted circulating CD4+ T cell subsets in recently diagnosed type 1 diabetes patients with those in matched healthy donors.

From each donor, a single peripheral blood sample of approximately 110 mL on average was drawn into heparinised tubes. A BD FACSAria II was used to sort naive, central memory, regulatory and stem cell-like memory CD4+ T cells with a panel that included CD45RO, CCR7, CD25, CD127, CD95 and CD27. A purity above 95% was achieved for all sorted populations. PBMCs were separated immediately by Lymphoprep density gradient centrifugation and were stained directly, without being cultured. To minimize batch effects, samples were stained and sorted in pairs, one healthy donor with one patient per experiment. All of the isolated RNA was reverse transcribed with the High Capacity cDNA Reverse Transcription Kit, so expressed TCRB transcripts were sequenced. Deep immunoSEQ sequencing was performed on naive, central memory and regulatory T cell samples, with an average of about 3.6 million total reads per sample. After sorted cells were lysed in RLT buffer, RNA was extracted with DNase-treated RNeasy Micro or Mini kits, with the choice depending on cell number. To prevent cross-contamination, each cell subset was processed individually, whereas patient and healthy donor samples were processed jointly. Using the immunoSEQ multiplex PCR, TCRB sequences were amplified from cDNA into 87-bp fragments spanning the CDR3 region. The amplicons were sequenced using the Illumina HiSeq platform. The original pipeline was this. Synthetic template baselines were used to correct PCR bias computationally, reads within Hamming distance 2 were collapsed together, and singletons that could not be merged were discarded. Reads were aligned against IMGT so that V, D and J genes, CDR3 length and insertions or deletions at six rearrangement sites could be assigned. Within each subset, clonotype counts were normalized to sorted cell number, after which true diversity and Gini coefficients were computed with the tcR R package. Repertoire sharing was quantified using the overlap coefficient calculated on TCRB nucleotide sequences. As a proxy for the pre-selection repertoire, out-of-frame TCRB sequences from naive cells were analyzed. In its TCRdb copy, this immuneACCESS table keeps in-frame sequences only and misses some clones. Where compared with another copy, unresolved V genes explain less than half of these, and the others have no known cause. Clone size and V and J calls were adopted from that table, with D and trimming inferred from the DNA. This sample holds some 250,000 clones; 9.5% to 13% were observed only once. The ten largest account for around 0.015% of the sample.

CDR1 KGHSH and CDR2 LQKENI were looked up in the germline V gene. The cysteine opens and the phenylalanine closes a CDR3 of 16 amino acids. Only the CDR3 DNA stays, 48 bases, in frame from base 1. Trimming accounts for 2 bases at V and 5 bases at J, while the number of junction bases matched to no gene is 9. In the case of this clone: It lacks a known antigen. No quality values exist for individual bases; no much larger clone is one base distant.

Broad study findings and their caveats: HLA sub-analyses involved small numbers of individuals, so any influence of HLA type on TCRB rearrangement remained unresolved. PCR might favor shorter templates, but patient and control samples were amplified and corrected together, so any skew would affect both groups equally. In all four CD4+ subsets, TCRB CDR3 length was moderately but significantly shorter in type 1 diabetes patients. Sequencing cDNA rather than genomic DNA could over-represent highly expressing activated cells, although activation and CD3 levels did not differ between groups. Fewer insertions and more nucleotide deletions at VDJ recombination sites were observed in patients with type 1 diabetes, implying thymic rearrangement abnormalities. Naive, central memory and regulatory TCRB repertoires appeared to be more similar among patients than among healthy donors.

Sequencing used naive CD4+ T cells from blood. This specimen's cell subset or site label, interpreted: true naive CD4+ T cells. This clonotype was obtained from a man aged 25 to 40 with type 1 diabetes. The chain uses TRBV18 and TRBJ2-5; 9 of the junction bases match TRBD1. The DNA is as follows: TGTGCCAGCTCACCAGTATCGGGACAGGGTCAGGAGACCCAGTACTTC. It codes for CASSPVSGQGQETQYF.